A single sample gave rise to the 8 T cell receptor beta chains below, sequenced in a study of blood T cell repertoires in COVID-19. TCRdb's table, derived via immunoSEQ multiplex PCR, lists solely in-frame clones and lacks some. The table has 400,000 to 450,000 clones, 80% to 90% seen once. Source material: peripheral blood. The receptors were gathered from a man aged 18 to 29 with COVID-19, enrolled during active disease.

This chain joins TRBV7-7 and TRBJ2-7; no clear D gene. V gave up 2 bases and J gave up 4 bases, with 12 bases separating them. The V gene's germline CDR1 is SSHAT and CDR2 FNYEAQ (reference sequence). The CDR3 spans 14 residues. The CDR3 loop reads CASSLSRHIYEQYF. The DNA for the CDR3 is TGTGCCAGCAGCTTATCCAGACACATTTACGAGCAGTACTTC.

The V and J genes are TRBV24-1 and TRBJ2-5; 8 nucleotides match TRBD1. Unmatched junction bases numbered 0, after V lost 4 bases and J lost 3 bases. CDR1 KGHDR and CDR2 SFDVKD come from the germline V gene. This CDR3 has 13 residues. CDR3 coding DNA: TGTGCCACCAGTGAACAGGGGGAAGAGACCCAGTACTTC. Amino acid sequence: CATSEQGEETQYF.

V is TRBV7-9 and J is TRBJ2-1; 7 bases match TRBD2. Germline lookup yields CDR1 SEHNR and CDR2 FQNEAQ (reference sequence). The V segment lost 5 bases and the J segment 6 bases; nucleotides outside the gene matches: 13. The CDR3 extends over 16 amino acids. CDR3 in amino acids: CASSPPGGLLPNEQFF. Written as DNA, the CDR3 is TGTGCCAGCAGCCCTCCGGGAGGACTCCTTCCCAATGAGCAGTTCTTC. The whole variable domain, filled in from reference TRBV7-9 and TRBJ2-1, reads DTGVSQNPRHKITKRGQNVTFRCDPISEHNRLYWYRQTLGQGPEFLTYFQNEAQLEKSRLLSDRFSAERPKGSFSTLEIQRTEQGDSAMYLCASSPPGGLLPNEQFFGPGTRLTVL.

This clone was seen more than once but under ten times. The chain couples TRBV10-1 to TRBJ2-7; 10 bases map to TRBD1. This CDR3 has 15 amino acids. Germline CDR1 is WNHNN and CDR2 is SYGVQD (reference sequence). V dropped 3 bases and J dropped 3; count of bases not matched to a gene: 5. CDR3 sequence: CASSDPGTGVYEQYF. CDR3 bases: TGCGCCAGCAGTGACCCCGGGACAGGGGTCTACGAGCAGTACTTC.

In this sample, this clone turned up once. This chain links TRBV11-3 with TRBJ2-4; no firm D call. The CDR3 totals 12 residues. Trimming pared 3 bases from V and 5 bases from J, leaving 5 bases between. The germline CDR1 and CDR2 sequences are SGHNT and YENEEA. CDR3 sequence (DNA): TGTGCCAGCAGCTTGGGCCAAAACATTCAGTACTTC. Protein product: CASSLGQNIQYF.

The genes are TRBV29-1 and TRBJ1-1; TRBD1 matches at 7 bases. CDR1 is SQVTM, CDR2 ANQGSEA, per germline. This CDR3 has 14 residues. This CDR3 is CITKGAGGNTEAFF. The CDR3 DNA reads TGCATCACAAAGGGGGCAGGGGGGAACACTGAAGCTTTCTTT.

This clone showed up many times. The CDR3 sequence: CATSAGSYEQYF. DNA of the CDR3: TGTGCCACCAGTGCGGGGTCCTACGAGCAGTACTTC. This chain uses TRBV24-1 with TRBJ2-7, with a tentative D call TRBD2 (5 bases). Looked up from germline, CDR1 is KGHDR and CDR2 is SFDVKD. V was trimmed by 5 bases and J by 1 base, leaving 5 bases between them. This CDR3 comprises 12 residues.

The V call is TRBV28, the J call TRBJ2-2, with D possibly TRBD1 on 6 matching bases. The CDR3 is 14 amino acids. The V gene lost 8 bases and the J gene lost 4 bases, with 14 bases spanning the gap. Per the germline V gene, CDR1 is MDHEN and CDR2 is SYDVKM. Written as DNA, the CDR3 is TGTGCCAGCGGCCCAGGGGTCGGCACCGGGGAGCTGTTTTTT. Its translation: CASGPGVGTGELFF. Variable domain in full (rest from reference TRBV28 and TRBJ2-2): DVKVTQSSRYLVKRTGEKVFLECVQDMDHENMFWYRQDPGLGLRLIYFSYDVKMKEKGDIPEGYSVSREKKERFSLILESASTNQTSMYLCASGPGVGTGELFFGEGSRLTVL.